These 28 T cell receptor beta chains originate from one sample sequenced in a study of CD8 T cells in Susac syndrome. Random hexamers primed reverse transcription of about 0.5 to 1 ug RNA. One entry per CDR3 protein results from TCRdb running MiXCR on the immunoSEQ multiplex PCR reads. The sample lists approximately 120,000 distinct CDR3 sequences; 90% to 98% were seen once. The sample consisted of CD4+ T cells from PBMCs. Receptors originate from a human donor in good health.

The chain combines TRBV12-3 or TRBV12-4 with TRBJ2-7, with D tentatively TRBD2 (6 bases). The CDR3 consists of 13 residues. V lost 5 bases and J lost 3, with 11 bases in between. The CDR3 reads CASSTRLDYEQYF. The CDR3 DNA reads TGTGCCAGCAGTACTCGACTAGACTACGAGCAGTACTTC.

The CDR3 loop reads CSVERQGGTGELFF. CDR3 DNA: TGCAGCGTGGAAAGACAGGGGGGAACCGGGGAGCTGTTTTTT. V and J are TRBV29-1 and TRBJ2-2, with 9 bases aligning to TRBD1. CDR1 SQVTM and CDR2 ANQGSEA come from the germline V gene. The CDR3 length is 14 residues. J lost 5 bases, V lost 6 bases, and 7 bases had no gene match.

CDR3 sequence (DNA): TGTGCCAGCAGCGGAGACTCCGGGACAGGAGGACATCAGCCCCAGCATTTT. This translates into CASSGDSGTGGHQPQHF. V is TRBV3-1 and J is TRBJ1-5; TRBD1 agrees at 8 bases. Germline CDR1 is LGHDT and CDR2 is YNNKEL (reference sequence). The CDR3 has 17 amino acids. V lost 5 bases and J lost 5; bases outside the gene matches: 14.

The chain couples TRBV30 to TRBJ1-2, with D possibly being TRBD1 (5 bases). The CDR3 sequence is 15 residues long. Germline V gene sequence: CDR1 GTSNPN, CDR2 SVGIG (reference sequence). Deletions cut 4 bases from V and 2 bases from J, with 17 bases between. The CDR3 loop is CAWIRGTNTNYGYTF. The CDR3 nucleotides are TGTGCCTGGATTAGGGGTACCAATACCAACTATGGCTACACCTTC.

V is TRBV2 and J is TRBJ1-4, with a tentative D call TRBD1 (5 bases). The length of the CDR3 is 15 residues. Trimming removed 6 bases at V and 5 bases at J, with 16 bases between. Germline V CDR1 and CDR2: SNHLY, FYNNEI. The chain's CDR3 is CASRAGTVRNEKLFF. As DNA, the CDR3 is TGTGCCAGCAGGGCCGGGACGGTGAGAAATGAAAAACTGTTTTTT. Combining the CDR3 with reference TRBV2 and TRBJ1-4 gives the whole variable domain EPEVTQTPSHQVTQMGQEVILRCVPISNHLYFYWYRQILGQKVEFLVSFYNNEISEKSEIFDDQFSVERPDGSNFTLKIRSTKLEDSAMYFCASRAGTVRNEKLFFGSGTQLSVL.

The chain links TRBV28 to TRBJ2-2; possibly TRBD1 or TRBD2 for D (6 bases each). Trimming cost V 5 bases and J 1 base, with 14 bases left between them. The CDR3 covers 16 residues. CDR1 and CDR2 from the germline V gene are MDHEN and SYDVKM. The CDR3 nucleotides read TGTGCCAGCAGTCGGGGACTGGGACAGAACACCGGGGAGCTGTTTTTT. This sequence encodes CASSRGLGQNTGELFF. Filled out from reference TRBV28 and TRBJ2-2, the complete variable domain reads DVKVTQSSRYLVKRTGEKVFLECVQDMDHENMFWYRQDPGLGLRLIYFSYDVKMKEKGDIPEGYSVSREKKERFSLILESASTNQTSMYLCASSRGLGQNTGELFFGEGSRLTVL.

This chain joins TRBV11-1 and TRBJ2-5, with TRBD2 identical over 12 bases. The V gene end was trimmed by 5 bases and the J gene end by 1 base; junction bases not matched to a gene: 8. The CDR3 is 17 amino acids. Germline V CDR1 and CDR2: SGHAT, FQDESV (reference sequence). This CDR3 reads CASSPRGTSGFQETQYF. The CDR3 nucleotides read TGTGCCAGCAGCCCGAGGGGGACTAGCGGGTTCCAAGAGACCCAGTACTTC.

The count of this clonotype is one. The CDR3 nucleotides read TGTGCCAGCAGCCAAGATCGACAGAATCAGCCCCAGCATTTT. Its protein product is CASSQDRQNQPQHF. The V call is TRBV3-1, the J call TRBJ1-5; tentative D call: TRBD1 (5 bases). The CDR3 has 14 residues. V lost 0 bases and J 4 bases, leaving 7 bases between the germline ends. Per germline, CDR1 LGHDT and CDR2 YNNKEL (reference sequence).

V and J are TRBV2 and TRBJ2-7, with a weak D call TRBD2 (7 bases). Germline V gene data show CDR1 as SNHLY and CDR2 as FYNNEI. The CDR3 loop spans 15 amino acids. Deletions cut 4 bases from V and 9 bases from J, with 22 bases between. The CDR3 reads CASSARGRGVDVQYF. DNA for the CDR3: TGTGCCAGCAGTGCGCGGGGGCGAGGGGTGGATGTGCAGTACTTC.

The chain is built from TRBV6-2 or TRBV6-3 and TRBJ2-3; TRBD2 aligns across 8 bases. The CDR3 covers 17 residues. J was trimmed by 1 base and V by 2 bases; bases with no gene match: 8. CDR1 is MNHEY, CDR2 SVGEGT, per germline. The CDR3: CASSYPTSVRGTDTQYF. The CDR3 nucleotides read TGTGCCAGCAGTTACCCGACTAGCGTGCGGGGCACAGATACGCAGTATTTT.

J is TRBJ2-7 and V is TRBV23-1; 7 nucleotides align to TRBD1. TRBV23-1 is sorted into the ORF group, with uncertain function. Losses at the gene ends were 3 bases for V and 3 bases for J; bases not matched to a gene: 14. This CDR3 has 17 amino acids. In nucleotides, the CDR3 is TGCGCCAGCAGTCAGGCGGACAGGCCGCAGCAGGACTACGAGCAGTACTTC. Encoded protein: CASSQADRPQQDYEQYF.

This chain links TRBV7-2 with TRBJ2-5; 12 positions agree with TRBD2. Germline values: CDR1 SGHTA, CDR2 FQGNSA. The V and J ends lost 4 bases and 2 bases, in that order; junction bases with no gene match: 2. The CDR3 runs to 15 residues. CDR3 sequence reads: CASSYGTSGQETQYF. CDR3 bases: TGTGCCAGCAGCTATGGGACTAGCGGGCAAGAGACCCAGTACTTC.

This clonotype was detected once. The V call is TRBV18, the J call TRBJ1-5; no clear D. CDR1 KGHSH and CDR2 LQKENI come from the germline V gene. This CDR3 region has 13 residues. The ends were cut back, 6 bases at V and 5 bases at J, with 11 bases in the middle. The CDR3 nucleotides are TGTGCCAGCTCTTCCATGGTGGATCAGCCCCAGCATTTT. Translating it yields CASSSMVDQPQHF.

CDR3 protein: CASSLGQGLYEQYF. DNA of the CDR3: TGTGCCAGCAGCTTAGGGCAGGGTCTCTACGAGCAGTACTTC. This rearrangement joins TRBV7-9 to TRBJ2-7; D possibly corresponds to TRBD1 (5 bases). Trimming pared 1 base from V and 3 bases from J, leaving 10 bases between. The CDR3 totals 14 residues. Germline CDR1 reads SEHNR; CDR2 reads FQNEAQ (reference sequence).

This clonotype was detected once. The chain recombines TRBV27 with TRBJ2-5; tentatively, D is TRBD2 (6 bases). The CDR3 is 14 residues long. Germline lookup yields CDR1 MNHEY and CDR2 SMNVEV (reference sequence). V was trimmed by 6 bases and J by 4 bases, leaving 15 bases between them. This CDR3 reads CASRLAGVGETQYF. The CDR3, as DNA: TGTGCCAGCAGACTAGCCGGAGTTGGAGAGACCCAGTACTTC.

V gene TRBV2 combines with J gene TRBJ2-7, with 7 nucleotides matching TRBD2. With V trimmed by 6 bases and J by 1 base, 9 bases remained unmatched. Germline loops: CDR1 SNHLY, CDR2 FYNNEI. This CDR3 has 15 amino acids. The CDR3 loop reads CASRYGGVLSYEQYF. The CDR3 bases are TGTGCCAGCAGATATGGGGGGGTCTTATCCTACGAGCAGTACTTC.

CDR3: CAWTSRGAFNEQFF. The CDR3 nucleotides read TGTGCCTGGACTAGCAGGGGCGCGTTTAATGAGCAGTTCTTC. V and J are TRBV30 and TRBJ2-1; possible D gene TRBD1, 6 bases. The germline CDR1 and CDR2 sequences are GTSNPN and SVGIG (reference sequence). V was trimmed by 4 bases and J by 7 bases, leaving 17 bases between them. This CDR3 region has 14 residues.

The chain combines TRBV20-1 with TRBJ2-5, with 16 positions matching TRBD2. The CDR3 loop spans 19 amino acids. Germline assignment: CDR1 DFQATT and CDR2 SNEGSKA (reference sequence). J lost 4 bases, V lost 0 bases, and 11 bases had no gene match. The chain's CDR3 is CSARDGGTSGREVRETQYF. In DNA form, the CDR3 reads TGCAGTGCTAGAGATGGGGGGACTAGCGGGAGGGAGGTGAGAGAGACCCAGTACTTC.

This chain links TRBV3-1 with TRBJ1-2, with TRBD1 identical over 7 bases. J gave up 7 bases and V 2 bases, and 4 bases lay outside the gene matches. The germline V gene has CDR1 LGHDT and CDR2 YNNKEL (reference sequence). The CDR3 contains 13 residues. CDR3 residues: CASSQSWDSGYTF. The CDR3 coding sequence is TGTGCCAGCAGCCAATCTTGGGACAGTGGCTACACCTTC.

The chain couples TRBV18 to TRBJ2-7, with D possibly TRBD2 on 6 matching bases. There are 14 residues in the CDR3. V lost 2 bases, J lost 4 bases, and 12 bases lay in between. CDR1 is KGHSH, CDR2 LQKENI, per germline. As DNA, the CDR3 is TGTGCCAGCTCACCATCCGCAGGGACTTACGAGCAGTACTTC. Its protein is CASSPSAGTYEQYF.

This clonotype was recorded once. This chain joins TRBV25-1 and TRBJ2-7; 9 bases match TRBD2. This CDR3 has 14 residues. The germline V gene has CDR1 MGHDK and CDR2 SYGVNS. The J segment lost 6 bases and the V segment lost 2 bases, leaving 5 bases of the junction unmatched. The CDR3 region has the DNA TGTGCCAGCAGTGAAGGGCGGGAGGGCTTCGAGCAGTACTTC. Translated, it gives CASSEGREGFEQYF.

The chain links TRBV2 to TRBJ2-6; D gene ambiguous. The V end lost 8 bases, the J end lost 0 bases, and 11 bases lay between the germline ends. Per the germline V gene, CDR1 is SNHLY and CDR2 is FYNNEI. This CDR3 is 15 amino acids long. The chain's CDR3 is CASPASVSGANVLTF. As DNA, the CDR3 is TGTGCCAGCCCCGCATCCGTCTCTGGGGCCAACGTCCTGACTTTC.

Notes on this clonotype: Germline and junction disagree at one end, which may indicate a read error. The rearrangement uses TRBV12-3 or TRBV12-4 and TRBJ2-1; possibly TRBD2 for D (6 bases). The length of the CDR3 is 15 residues. The CDR3 spells CASTLGDGRYNEQFF. CDR3 nucleotides: TGTGCCAGCACTTTAGGGGACGGGAGATACAATGAGCAGTTCTTC.

The V call is TRBV12-3 or TRBV12-4, the J call TRBJ2-5; D gene ambiguous. V was clipped by 6 bases and J by 7 bases, with 18 bases between them. The CDR3 spans 14 residues. The CDR3 loop reads CASSPGAAYGTQYF. As DNA, the CDR3 is TGTGCCAGCAGCCCCGGTGCGGCTTATGGGACCCAGTACTTC.

The rearrangement links TRBV20-1 to TRBJ2-7; D not resolved. This CDR3 contains 14 residues. V lost 0 bases and J lost 0, with 9 bases in between. Germline values: CDR1 DFQATT, CDR2 SNEGSKA (reference sequence). CDR3 loop: CSARDALYSYEQYF. Written as DNA, the CDR3 is TGCAGTGCTAGAGACGCACTGTACTCCTACGAGCAGTACTTC.

The chain carries TRBV11-2 and TRBJ2-1, with a tentative D call TRBD2 (6 bases). Germline V lookup: CDR1 SGHAT, CDR2 FQNNGV. Trimming took off 4 bases at V and 0 bases at J, with 10 bases between the two ends. The CDR3 runs 15 residues. Here the CDR3 DNA reads TGTGCCAGCAGCTCCCGGGGGAACTCCTACAATGAGCAGTTCTTC. Its translation: CASSSRGNSYNEQFF.

The table lists this clonotype with a few counts. The rearrangement links TRBV6-1 to TRBJ1-4; TRBD1 might be the D (5 bases). Germline CDR1 and CDR2: MNHNS and SASEGT. The CDR3 sequence is 12 residues long. The ends were cut back, 3 bases at V and 8 bases at J, with 7 bases in the middle. CDR3 nucleotides: TGTGCCAGCAGTGACAGGGCGGAAAAACTGTTTTTT. Encoded protein: CASSDRAEKLFF.

This rearrangement joins TRBV5-1 to TRBJ2-1; 10 nucleotides match TRBD2. CDR3 length: 16 amino acids. Germline CDR1 SGHRS, CDR2 YFSETQ. Trimming cost V 4 bases and J 7 bases; bases outside gene matches: 11. CDR3 amino acids: CASSPSLAGVINEQFF. For the CDR3, the DNA is TGCGCCAGCAGCCCATCCCTAGCGGGAGTTATAAATGAGCAGTTCTTC.